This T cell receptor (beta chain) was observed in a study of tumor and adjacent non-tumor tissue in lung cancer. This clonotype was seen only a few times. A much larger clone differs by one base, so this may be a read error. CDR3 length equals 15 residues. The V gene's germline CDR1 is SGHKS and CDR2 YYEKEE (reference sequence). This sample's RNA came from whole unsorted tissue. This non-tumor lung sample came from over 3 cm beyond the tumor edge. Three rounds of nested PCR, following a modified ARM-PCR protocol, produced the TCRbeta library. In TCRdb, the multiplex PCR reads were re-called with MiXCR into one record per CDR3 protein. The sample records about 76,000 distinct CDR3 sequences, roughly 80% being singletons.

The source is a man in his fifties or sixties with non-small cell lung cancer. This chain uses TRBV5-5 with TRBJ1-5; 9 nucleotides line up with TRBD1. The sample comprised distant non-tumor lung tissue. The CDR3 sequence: CAISTVPGQGLPQHF. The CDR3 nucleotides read TGTGCCATCAGCACAGTTCCGGGACAGGGTCTTCCCCAGCATTTT.